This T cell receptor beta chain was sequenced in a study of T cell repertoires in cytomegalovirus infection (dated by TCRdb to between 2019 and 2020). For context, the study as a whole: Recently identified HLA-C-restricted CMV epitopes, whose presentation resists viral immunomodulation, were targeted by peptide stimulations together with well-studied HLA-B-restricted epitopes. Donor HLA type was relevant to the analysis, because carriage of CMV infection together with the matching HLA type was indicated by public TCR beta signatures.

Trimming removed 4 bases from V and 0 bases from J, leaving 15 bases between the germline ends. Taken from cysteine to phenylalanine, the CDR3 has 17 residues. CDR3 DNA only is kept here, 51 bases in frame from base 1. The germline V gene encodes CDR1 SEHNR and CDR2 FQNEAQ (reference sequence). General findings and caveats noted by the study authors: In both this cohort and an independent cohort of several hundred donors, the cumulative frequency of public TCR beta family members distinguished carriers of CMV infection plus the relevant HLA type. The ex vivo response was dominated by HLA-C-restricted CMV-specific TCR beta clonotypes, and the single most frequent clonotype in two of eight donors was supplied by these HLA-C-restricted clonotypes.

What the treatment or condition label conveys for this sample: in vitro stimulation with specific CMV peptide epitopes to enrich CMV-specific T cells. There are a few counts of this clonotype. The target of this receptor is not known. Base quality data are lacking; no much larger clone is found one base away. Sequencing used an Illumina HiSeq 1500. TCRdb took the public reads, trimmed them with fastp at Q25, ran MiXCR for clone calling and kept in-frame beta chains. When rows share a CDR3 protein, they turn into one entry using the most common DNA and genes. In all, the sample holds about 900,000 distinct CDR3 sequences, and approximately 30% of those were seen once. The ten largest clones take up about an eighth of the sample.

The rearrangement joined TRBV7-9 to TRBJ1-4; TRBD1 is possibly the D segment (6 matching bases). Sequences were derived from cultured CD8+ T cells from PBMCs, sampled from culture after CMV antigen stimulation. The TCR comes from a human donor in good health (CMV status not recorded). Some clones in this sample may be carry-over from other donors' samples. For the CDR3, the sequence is CASSYSQGSTTNEKLFF. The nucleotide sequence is TGTGCCAGCAGCTATTCCCAGGGGTCAACAACTAATGAAAAACTGTTTTTT.